These T cell receptor beta chains were read from a single sample in a study of blood T cell repertoires in COVID-19. Data came from immunoSEQ multiplex PCR; TCRdb stores just in-frame clones and leaves some out. The sample comprises some 260,000 clones, 88% of which are singletons, and roughly 10% rests with the top ten. Sample: peripheral blood. These receptors were obtained from a woman in her 70s with COVID-19, enrolled during active disease. Both conserved end residues are part of each CDR3. A D gene is named only where the DNA matches it firmly.

d_gene: TRBD2
v_gene: TRBV6-5
j_gene: TRBJ2-1
CDR3nt: TGTGCCAGCAGTTCCTCTAGCGGCTCCTACAATGAGCAGTTCTTC
CDR3aa: CASSSSSGSYNEQFF

d_gene: .
v_gene: TRBV5-1
j_gene: TRBJ2-5
CDR3nt: TGCGCCAGCAGTACCGGCAGGGTGTTAGAGACCCAGTACTTC
CDR3aa: CASSTGRVLETQYF

d_gene: TRBD2
v_gene: TRBV28
j_gene: TRBJ2-5
CDR3nt: TGTGCCAGCAGTCTCCGGGACTACCAACAAGAGACCCAGTACTTC
CDR3aa: CASSLRDYQQETQYF

d_gene: TRBD2
v_gene: TRBV7-3
j_gene: TRBJ2-1
CDR3nt: TGTGCCAGCAGCTCACAGCGGGAGTCCGATGAGCAGTTCTTC
CDR3aa: CASSSQRESDEQFF

d_gene: TRBD1
v_gene: TRBV30
j_gene: TRBJ2-2
CDR3nt: TGTGCCTGGAGTGCTGCAGGGGGCAACACCGGGGAGCTGTTTTTT
CDR3aa: CAWSAAGGNTGELFF

d_gene: .
v_gene: TRBV29-1
j_gene: TRBJ2-7
CDR3nt: TGCAGCGTTGAGGGTGCGGGAACTTACGAGCAGTACTTC
CDR3aa: CSVEGAGTYEQYF

d_gene: TRBD2
v_gene: TRBV7-2
j_gene: TRBJ2-2
CDR3nt: TGTGCCAGCAGCTTCACTAGCGGGAGAACCGGGGAGCTGTTTTTT
CDR3aa: CASSFTSGRTGELFF

d_gene: TRBD2
v_gene: TRBV9
j_gene: TRBJ2-1
CDR3nt: TGTGCCAGCAGCACCGGACTAGCGGGAGCGGACAATGAGCAGTTCTTC
CDR3aa: CASSTGLAGADNEQFF

d_gene: .
v_gene: TRBV28
j_gene: TRBJ2-1
CDR3nt: TGTGCCAGTAGAACCAATTTCGAGCAGTTCTTC
CDR3aa: CASRTNFEQFF

d_gene: .
v_gene: TRBV28
j_gene: TRBJ2-5
CDR3nt: TGTGCCAGCAGTCACGCCACCCGGGGGACCCAAGAGACCCAGTACTTC
CDR3aa: CASSHATRGTQETQYF

d_gene: .
v_gene: TRBV4-1
j_gene: TRBJ2-7
CDR3nt: TGCGCCAGCAGCCAAGATCCACCGTTTGGGACTCCGTACGAGCAGTACTTC
CDR3aa: CASSQDPPFGTPYEQYF

d_gene: TRBD1
v_gene: TRBV18
j_gene: TRBJ2-7
CDR3nt: TGTGCCAGCTCACTAGGGACAGGGGCCTCCTACGAGCAGTACTTC
CDR3aa: CASSLGTGASYEQYF

d_gene: TRBD2
v_gene: TRBV11-3
j_gene: TRBJ2-1
CDR3nt: TGTGCCAGCAGCTCGACTAGCGGGCAGTACAATGAGCAGTTCTTC
CDR3aa: CASSSTSGQYNEQFF

d_gene: .
v_gene: TRBV11-3
j_gene: TRBJ2-7
CDR3nt: TGTGCCAGCAGCTTAGATTCAGGCAGGCCCCCCTACGAGCAGTACTTC
CDR3aa: CASSLDSGRPPYEQYF

d_gene: TRBD2
v_gene: TRBV18
j_gene: TRBJ2-5
CDR3nt: TGTGCCAGCTCGAGGTTACTAGCGGAAGAGACCCAGTACTTC
CDR3aa: CASSRLLAEETQYF

d_gene: TRBD1
v_gene: TRBV3-1/TRBV3-2
j_gene: TRBJ2-1
CDR3nt: TGTGCCAGCAGCCAAGACGGGACAGAGAACAATGAGCAGTTCTTC
CDR3aa: CASSQDGTENNEQFF

d_gene: TRBD2
v_gene: TRBV24-1
j_gene: TRBJ2-1
CDR3nt: TGTGCCACCAGTGATGCCTGGACTAGCGGGATTTACAATGAGCAGTTCTTC
CDR3aa: CATSDAWTSGIYNEQFF

d_gene: TRBD1
v_gene: TRBV30
j_gene: TRBJ1-2
CDR3nt: TGTGCCTGGAGTGGGACAGGGCTTACTAACTATGGCTACACCTTC
CDR3aa: CAWSGTGLTNYGYTF